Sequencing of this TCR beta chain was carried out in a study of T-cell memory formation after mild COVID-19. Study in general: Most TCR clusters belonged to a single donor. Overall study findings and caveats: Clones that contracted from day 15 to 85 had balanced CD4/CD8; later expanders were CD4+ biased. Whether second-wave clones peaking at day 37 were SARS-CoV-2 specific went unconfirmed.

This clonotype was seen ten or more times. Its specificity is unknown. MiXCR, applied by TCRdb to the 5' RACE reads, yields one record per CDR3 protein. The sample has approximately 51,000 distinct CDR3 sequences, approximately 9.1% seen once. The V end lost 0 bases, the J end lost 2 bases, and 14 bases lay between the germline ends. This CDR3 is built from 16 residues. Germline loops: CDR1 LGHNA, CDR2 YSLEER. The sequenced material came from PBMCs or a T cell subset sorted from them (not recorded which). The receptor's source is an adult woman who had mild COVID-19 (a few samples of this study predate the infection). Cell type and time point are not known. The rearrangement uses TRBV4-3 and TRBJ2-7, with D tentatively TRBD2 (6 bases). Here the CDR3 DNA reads TGCGCCAGCAGCCAAGATCTAGGCGGGACTGCCTACGAGCAGTACTTC. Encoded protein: CASSQDLGGTAYEQYF.